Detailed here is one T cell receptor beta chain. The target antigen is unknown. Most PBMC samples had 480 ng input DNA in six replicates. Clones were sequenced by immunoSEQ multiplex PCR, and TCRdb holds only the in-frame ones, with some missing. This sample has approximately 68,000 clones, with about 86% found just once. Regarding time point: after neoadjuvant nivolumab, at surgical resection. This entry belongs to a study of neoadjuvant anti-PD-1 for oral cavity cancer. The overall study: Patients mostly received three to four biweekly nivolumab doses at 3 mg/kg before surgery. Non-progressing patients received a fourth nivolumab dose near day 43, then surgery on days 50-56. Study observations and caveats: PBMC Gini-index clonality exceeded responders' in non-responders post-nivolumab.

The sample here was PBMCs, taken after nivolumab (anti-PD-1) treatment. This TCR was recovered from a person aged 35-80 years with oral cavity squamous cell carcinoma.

The CDR3 sequence: CAISVGNRGWQPQHF. CDR3 in DNA: TGTGCCATCAGTGTAGGTAACAGGGGATGGCAGCCCCAGCATTTT. V usage is TRBV10-3 and J usage is TRBJ1-5; 7 nucleotides align to TRBD1. The V gene end was trimmed by 4 bases and the J gene end by 7 bases; junction bases not matched to a gene: 10. Germline CDR1 and CDR2: ENHRY and SYGVKD. This CDR3 contains 15 residues.